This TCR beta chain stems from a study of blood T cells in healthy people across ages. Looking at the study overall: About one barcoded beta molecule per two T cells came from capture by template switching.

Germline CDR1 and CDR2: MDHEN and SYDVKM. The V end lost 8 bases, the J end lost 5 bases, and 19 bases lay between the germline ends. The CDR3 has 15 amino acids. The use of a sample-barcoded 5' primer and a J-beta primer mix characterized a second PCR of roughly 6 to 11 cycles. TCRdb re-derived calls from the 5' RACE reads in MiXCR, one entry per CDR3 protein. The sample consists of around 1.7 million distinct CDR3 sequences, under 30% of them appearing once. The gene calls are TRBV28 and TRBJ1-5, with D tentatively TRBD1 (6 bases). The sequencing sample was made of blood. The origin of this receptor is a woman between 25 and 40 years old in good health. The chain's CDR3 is CASGELGRGDQPQHF. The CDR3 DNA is TGTGCCAGCGGGGAGTTGGGCAGGGGTGATCAGCCCCAGCATTTT.